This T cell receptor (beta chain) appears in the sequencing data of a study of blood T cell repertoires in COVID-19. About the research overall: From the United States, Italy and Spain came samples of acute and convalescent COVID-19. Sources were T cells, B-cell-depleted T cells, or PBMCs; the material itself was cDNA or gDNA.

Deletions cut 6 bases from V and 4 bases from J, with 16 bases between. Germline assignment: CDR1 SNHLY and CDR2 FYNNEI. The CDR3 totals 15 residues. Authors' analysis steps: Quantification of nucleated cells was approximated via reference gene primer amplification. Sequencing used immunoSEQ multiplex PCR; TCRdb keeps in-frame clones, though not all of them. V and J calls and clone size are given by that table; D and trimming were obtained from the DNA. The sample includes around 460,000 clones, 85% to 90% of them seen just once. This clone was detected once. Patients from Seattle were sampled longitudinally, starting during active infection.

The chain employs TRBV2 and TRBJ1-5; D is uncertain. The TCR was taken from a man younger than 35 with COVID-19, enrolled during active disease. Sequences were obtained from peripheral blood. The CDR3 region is CASRARPRGNQPQHF. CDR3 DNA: TGTGCCAGCAGGGCACGCCCTAGAGGGAATCAGCCCCAGCATTTT.